A selection of T cell receptor beta chains follows, all from one sample in a study of PD-L1 blockade in urothelial cancer. Profiled with immunoSEQ multiplex PCR; TCRdb holds only in-frame clones, not every one. The sample has about 81,000 clones, approximately 91% seen once. The sequenced sample was PBMCs, obtained around atezolizumab (anti-PD-L1) treatment. The receptors were sampled from a man aged 55 to 69 with urothelial cancer. CDR3s include the opening cysteine and the closing phenylalanine or tryptophan. Each record gives: J gene, clone size, D gene, V gene, CDR3 DNA, CDR3 protein. The D gene is left open where the match is weak. A row's size may be missing; if present it is once, few, many or a size class.

TRBJ2-1	-	TRBD2	TRBV2	TGTGCCAGCAGTGAACTAGCGGGGGCGGTTAATGAGCAGTTCTTC	CASSELAGAVNEQFF
TRBJ1-4	-	-	TRBV9	TGTGCCAGCAGCCGGGGGGAGAGTGAAAAACTGTTTTTT	CASSRGESEKLFF
TRBJ2-5	-	-	TRBV18	TGTGCCAGCTCACCACCCCCGAGCGTCATGGAGACCCAGTACTTC	CASSPPPSVMETQYF
TRBJ2-2	-	-	TRBV5-6	TGTGCCAGCAGCTTGAATGGGGGGGCCCCTGGCGGGGAGCTGTTTTTT	CASSLNGGAPGGELFF
TRBJ2-6	-	TRBD2	TRBV30	TGTGCCTGGAGTTTGATCGTGGGGGGGAGCTCTGGGGCCAACGTCCTGACTTTC	CAWSLIVGGSSGANVLTF
TRBJ1-1	few	TRBD1	TRBV7-3	TGTGCCAGCAGCATATGGGACAGGGGGACTGAAGCTTTCTTT	CASSIWDRGTEAFF
TRBJ2-3	-	-	TRBV2	TGTGCCAGAAAGGGGACAGATACGCAGTATTTT	CARKGTDTQYF
TRBJ2-7	-	TRBD1	TRBV7-2	TGTGCCAGCAGCTTGACAGGGTTGCAGGAGCAGTACTTC	CASSLTGLQEQYF
TRBJ2-5	-	-	TRBV6-1	TGTGCCAGCAGTGCGGACTGGAGGGAGACCCAGTACTTC	CASSADWRETQYF
TRBJ2-3	-	TRBD1	TRBV5-1	TGCGCCAGCAGCCTCCTTCCTACAGGGGGAGGCACAGATACGCAGTATTTT	CASSLLPTGGGTDTQYF
TRBJ1-6	once	-	TRBV18	TGTGCCAGCTCACCAGCACCGATAAGTGCGGGCAATTCACCCCTCCACTTT	CASSPAPISAGNSPLHF
TRBJ1-2	-	-	TRBV5-8	TGTGCCAGCAGCTTGGGCGGGAACTATGGCTACACCTTC	CASSLGGNYGYTF
TRBJ2-1	once	TRBD2	TRBV7-8	TGTGCCAGCAGCCACCTAGCGGGAGCTAGCTCCTACAATGAGCAGTTCTTC	CASSHLAGASSYNEQFF
TRBJ2-5	-	-	TRBV7-8	TGTGCCAGCAGTTTCAGGGGGACTCGGGAGACCCAGTACTTC	CASSFRGTRETQYF
TRBJ1-1	-	-	TRBV19	TGTGCCAGTAGTATGGGCCTTATTTTGAACACTGAAGCTTTCTTT	CASSMGLILNTEAFF
TRBJ2-1	-	TRBD1	TRBV7-3	TGTGCCAGCAGCTTACGTCAGGGGGCCAGTGAGCAGTTCTTC	CASSLRQGASEQFF
TRBJ1-2	few	-	TRBV2	TGTGCCAGCAGGGGAGACGGAGGCTACACCTTC	CASRGDGGYTF
TRBJ1-1	-	TRBD1	TRBV28	TGTGCCAGCACGGACAGGGATGACACTGAAGCTTTCTTT	CASTDRDDTEAFF
TRBJ1-2	-	-	TRBV19	TGTGCCAGTAGTCCGGGTCCGCCTTCGGGGGGCTACACCTTC	CASSPGPPSGGYTF
TRBJ1-4	few	-	TRBV5-1	TGCGCCAGCAGCTTAGCGGACCCGGCCTTAGGTGAAAAACTGTTTTTT	CASSLADPALGEKLFF
TRBJ1-5	few	TRBD1	TRBV19	TGTGCCAGTAAGGACAGGGAAAATCAGCCCCAGCATTTT	CASKDRENQPQHF